This T cell receptor (beta chain) was sequenced for a study of T cell changes during pregnancy in multiple sclerosis. The CDR3 covers 15 residues. Trimming took 6 bases from V and 1 from J, leaving 14 bases between them. Germline V gene lookup returns CDR1 MNHNY and CDR2 SVGAGI (reference sequence). Method: immunoSEQ multiplex PCR; TCRdb's copy keeps in-frame clones and lacks some. The sample lists about 100,000 clones, about 90% seen once, with 3.1% in the top ten. This clonotype was obtained from a female donor with multiple sclerosis, enrolled in a pregnancy study. The input for sequencing was peripheral blood, taken in the second trimester of pregnancy. The rearrangement joins TRBV6-6 to TRBJ2-3; a weak D match, TRBD1 (6 bases). The CDR3 DNA sequence: TGTGCCAGCAGAGAACAGGGTCTTGGCACAGATACGCAGTATTTT. Amino acid sequence: CASREQGLGTDTQYF.